This TCR beta chain was sequenced in a study of technical replicates of blood from a handful of donors. V dropped 0 bases and J dropped 5; count of bases not matched to a gene: 5. This CDR3 is built from 15 residues. In germline, CDR1 is SGHDT, CDR2 YYEEEE. Here immunoSEQ multiplex PCR was the method, and the copy in TCRdb shows in-frame clones only, minus some. The sample has about 88,000 clones, 95% seen once; the top ten hold under 0.4%. The sequence derives from a human donor in good health. The material sequenced was T cells isolated from PBMCs. The rearrangement uses TRBV5-6 and TRBJ2-5, with TRBD1 matching over 9 bases. In DNA, the CDR3 is TGTGCCAGCAGCTTGGGGACAGGGGTAGGGGAGACCCAGTACTTC. It translates to CASSLGTGVGETQYF.